A single sample gave rise to the 13 T cell receptor beta chains below, sequenced in a study of CD8+ T cells in alopecia areata. Treatment in this sample: oral pan-JAK inhibitor, 5-10 mg twice daily. Sequencing relied on a cDNA template that was reverse transcribed from extracted RNA. Generated by immunoSEQ multiplex PCR, the TCRdb table keeps only in-frame clones and is missing some. The table lists about 220,000 clones, less than 75% of them singletons. Sequenced material: CD4+ T cells sorted from blood, taken at week 4, from a patient treated with tofacitinib. The receptors come from a human donor with alopecia areata.

The V and J genes are TRBV25-1 and TRBJ1-2, with 7 positions matching TRBD1. This CDR3 has 14 amino acids. Germline-derived CDR1 and CDR2 are MGHDK and SYGVNS. V lost 6 bases to trimming and J lost 8 bases; unmatched junction nucleotides: 12. CDR3 residues: CASSPIDRVGGYTF. CDR3 sequence (DNA): TGTGCCAGCAGCCCAATTGACAGGGTTGGAGGCTACACCTTC.

This clone was counted between two and nine times. The rearrangement links TRBV14 to TRBJ1-2; D ambiguous. The V gene's germline CDR1 is SGHDN and CDR2 FVKESK. This CDR3 has 13 amino acids. The V end was cut by 0 bases, the J end by 2 bases, with 4 bases between. The CDR3 DNA reads TGTGCCAGCAGCCAAGACAGGAACTATGGCTACACCTTC. Protein: CASSQDRNYGYTF.

V gene TRBV2 combines with J gene TRBJ1-4, with 9 bases identical to TRBD1. CDR3 size: 22 residues. Per germline, CDR1 SNHLY and CDR2 FYNNEI. Trimming removed 2 bases from V and 0 bases from J; junction bases left unmatched: 19. In nucleotides, the CDR3 is TGTGCCAGCAGTGAAACCGGGACAGGGTATAGTAGCGGTCGGTCAACTAATGAAAAACTGTTTTTT. Encoded protein: CASSETGTGYSSGRSTNEKLFF.

DNA of the CDR3: TGTGCCAGCAGCTTATTAGTGGCGTCTATCCACGAGCAGTACTTC. This gives the protein CASSLLVASIHEQYF. The V and J genes are TRBV7-8 and TRBJ2-7; D gene unclear. There are 15 residues in the CDR3. Germline assignment: CDR1 SGHVS and CDR2 FQNEAQ. V lost 2 bases and J lost 5, with 16 bases in between.

The chain has TRBV30 and TRBJ1-2; D is unclear. This CDR3 has 11 residues. V shed 2 bases and J shed 8 bases, with 9 bases lying between them. CDR1 is GTSNPN and CDR2 is SVGIG in the germline V gene (reference sequence). DNA for the CDR3: TGTGCCTGGAGTTGGCGTGGCGGCTACACCTTC. This encodes CAWSWRGGYTF.

This chain links TRBV9 with TRBJ2-5; D is unresolved. Trimming removed 4 bases at V and 2 bases at J, with 12 bases between. Per the germline V gene, CDR1 is SGDLS and CDR2 is YYNGEE. The length of the CDR3 is 14 residues. The CDR3 region is CASSPLARQETQYF. DNA for the CDR3: TGTGCCAGCAGCCCTCTGGCCAGGCAAGAGACCCAGTACTTC.

With regard to this clone: Other DNA sequences in this specimen translate into the identical CDR3. The rearrangement joins TRBV6-4 to TRBJ1-6, with TRBD1 as a possible D gene (5 bases). CDR1 is MRHNA, CDR2 SNTAGT, per germline. The CDR3 consists of 14 residues. V was trimmed by 3 bases and J by 7 bases, leaving 10 bases between them. For the CDR3, the DNA is TGTGCCAGCAGTGAAGCAGGGAGGAATTCACCCCTCCACTTT. Protein sequence: CASSEAGRNSPLHF.

The rearrangement joins TRBV6-5 to TRBJ1-2; 8 bases are a match to TRBD1. The J segment lost 4 bases and the V segment lost 6 bases, leaving 4 bases of the junction unmatched. Germline V gives CDR1 MNHEY, CDR2 SVGAGI. This CDR3 has 13 amino acids. CDR3 loop: CASSRDRGYGYTF. In DNA form, the CDR3 reads TGTGCCAGCAGCCGCGACAGGGGCTATGGCTACACCTTC.

The chain couples TRBV5-6 to TRBJ1-5; D gene uncertain. Deletions cut 4 bases from V and 3 bases from J, with 8 bases between. This CDR3 is built from 13 residues. Germline CDR1 and CDR2: SGHDT and YYEEEE. The CDR3 region is CASSEGINQPQHF. CDR3 bases: TGTGCCAGCAGCGAGGGAATCAATCAGCCCCAGCATTTT.

This chain connects TRBV30 to TRBJ1-1; D unresolved. The CDR3 runs to 13 residues. Trimming stripped 3 bases from V and 1 base from J, with 9 bases between. The germline gives CDR1 GTSNPN, CDR2 SVGIG (reference sequence). The CDR3 DNA is TGTGCCTGGAGCCCAAGAGGGAACACTGAAGCTTTCTTT. The encoded protein is CAWSPRGNTEAFF.

In its sample, this clone was seen a few times. The chain links TRBV7-2 to TRBJ2-7, with 9 bases aligning to TRBD1. V dropped 5 bases and J dropped 5; count of bases not matched to a gene: 10. This CDR3 region has 15 residues. The germline CDR1 and CDR2 sequences are SGHTA and FQGNSA. The CDR3 DNA sequence: TGTGCCAGCAGCCCCAGGGGGACAGGGTATGACGAGCAGTACTTC. Translation gives CASSPRGTGYDEQYF.

There are a few counts of this clone. The chain employs TRBV10-3 and TRBJ2-5; a weak D match, TRBD1 (8 bases). CDR1 is ENHRY and CDR2 is SYGVKD in the germline V gene. This CDR3 spans 14 amino acids. The V end lost 6 bases, the J end lost 5 bases, and 16 bases lay between the germline ends. The DNA of the CDR3 is TGTGCCATCAGGGATGGACAGGGAGGGGAGACCCAGTACTTC. Translated, it gives CAIRDGQGGETQYF.

Only a few counts were recorded for this clone. V usage is TRBV9 and J usage is TRBJ2-7; D is possibly TRBD1 (6 bases). Germline V gene sequence: CDR1 SGDLS, CDR2 YYNGEE. V lost 4 bases and J 4 bases, leaving 15 bases between the germline ends. CDR3 length: 14 residues. This CDR3 is CASSPTGGLYEQYF. CDR3 DNA sequence: TGTGCCAGCAGCCCGACAGGCGGGTTGTACGAGCAGTACTTC. Together with reference TRBV9 and TRBJ2-7, the CDR3 gives the full variable domain: DSGVTQTPKHLITATGQRVTLRCSPRSGDLSVYWYQQSLDQGLQFLIQYYNGEERAKGNILERFSAQQFPDLHSELNLSSLELGDSALYFCASSPTGGLYEQYFGPGTRLTVT.